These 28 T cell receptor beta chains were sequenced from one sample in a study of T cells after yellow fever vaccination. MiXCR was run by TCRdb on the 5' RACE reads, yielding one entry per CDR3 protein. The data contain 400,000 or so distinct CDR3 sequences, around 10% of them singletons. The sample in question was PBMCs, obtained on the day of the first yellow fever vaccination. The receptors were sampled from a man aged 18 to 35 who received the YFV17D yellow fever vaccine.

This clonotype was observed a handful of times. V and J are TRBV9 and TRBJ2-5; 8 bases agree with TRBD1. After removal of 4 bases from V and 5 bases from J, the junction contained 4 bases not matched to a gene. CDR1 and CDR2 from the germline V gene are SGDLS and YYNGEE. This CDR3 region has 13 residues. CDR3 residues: CASSYRTGETQYF. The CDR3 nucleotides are TGTGCCAGCAGCTACCGGACAGGGGAGACCCAGTACTTC.

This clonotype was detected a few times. The CDR3 DNA is TGTGCCAGCAGATCTCGGGACAATGAGCAGTTCTTC. Translating it yields CASRSRDNEQFF. The chain recombines TRBV11-3 with TRBJ2-1; D unresolved. V was pared by 6 bases and J by 5 bases, with 8 bases between. This CDR3 spans 12 amino acids. Germline V gene sequence: CDR1 SGHNT, CDR2 YENEEA.

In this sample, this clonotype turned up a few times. CDR3 DNA sequence: TGTGCCAGCAGCTACAAGACAGGGCGGGCTAACTATGGCTACACCTTC. Translated: CASSYKTGRANYGYTF. The chain recombines TRBV7-2 with TRBJ1-2; TRBD1 aligns across 7 bases. The CDR3 spans 16 residues. The junction had 8 bases not matched to a gene; V was cut back by 4 bases and J by 0 bases. The V gene's germline CDR1 is SGHTA and CDR2 FQGNSA.

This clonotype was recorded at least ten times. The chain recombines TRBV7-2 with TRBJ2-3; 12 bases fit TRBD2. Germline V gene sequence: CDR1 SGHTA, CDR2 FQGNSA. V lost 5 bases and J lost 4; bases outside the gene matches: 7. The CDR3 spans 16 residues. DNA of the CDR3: TGTGCCAGCAGCCGGACCTCTAGCGGGGGGGCAGATACGCAGTATTTT. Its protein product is CASSRTSSGGADTQYF.

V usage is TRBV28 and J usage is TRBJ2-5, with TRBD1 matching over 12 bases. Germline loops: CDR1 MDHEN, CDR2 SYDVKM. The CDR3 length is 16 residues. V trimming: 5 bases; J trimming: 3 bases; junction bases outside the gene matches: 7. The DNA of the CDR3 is TGTGCCAGCAGTCACCGGGACAGGGGGCCTGAAGAGACCCAGTACTTC. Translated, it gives CASSHRDRGPEETQYF.

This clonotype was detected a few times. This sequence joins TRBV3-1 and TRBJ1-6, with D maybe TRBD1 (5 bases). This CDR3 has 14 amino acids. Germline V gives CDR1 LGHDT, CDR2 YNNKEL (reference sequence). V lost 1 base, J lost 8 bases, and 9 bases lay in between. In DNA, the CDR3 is TGTGCCAGCAGCCAAGTGGGGCGGGATTCACCCCTCCACTTT. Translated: CASSQVGRDSPLHF.

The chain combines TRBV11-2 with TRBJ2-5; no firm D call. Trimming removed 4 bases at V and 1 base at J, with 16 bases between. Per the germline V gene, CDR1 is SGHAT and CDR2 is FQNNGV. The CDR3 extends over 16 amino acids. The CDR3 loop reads CASSSPDKRSQETQYF. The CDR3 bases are TGTGCCAGCAGCTCACCCGATAAGAGGAGCCAAGAGACCCAGTACTTC.

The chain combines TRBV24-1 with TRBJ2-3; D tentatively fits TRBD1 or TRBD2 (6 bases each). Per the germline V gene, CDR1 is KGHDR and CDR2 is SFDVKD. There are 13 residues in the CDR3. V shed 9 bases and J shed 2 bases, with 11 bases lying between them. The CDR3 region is CATEGGPTDTQYF. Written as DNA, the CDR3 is TGTGCCACCGAGGGGGGACCCACAGATACGCAGTATTTT.

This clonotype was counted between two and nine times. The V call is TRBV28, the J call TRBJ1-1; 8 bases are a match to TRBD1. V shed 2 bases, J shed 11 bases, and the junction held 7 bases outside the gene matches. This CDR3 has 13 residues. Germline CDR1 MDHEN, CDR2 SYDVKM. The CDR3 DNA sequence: TGTGCCAGCAGTTTACAGGGGGCCGGGACGGCTTTCTTT. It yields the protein CASSLQGAGTAFF. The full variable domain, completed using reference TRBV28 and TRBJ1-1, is DVKVTQSSRYLVKRTGEKVFLECVQDMDHENMFWYRQDPGLGLRLIYFSYDVKMKEKGDIPEGYSVSREKKERFSLILESASTNQTSMYLCASSLQGAGTAFFGQGTRLTVV.

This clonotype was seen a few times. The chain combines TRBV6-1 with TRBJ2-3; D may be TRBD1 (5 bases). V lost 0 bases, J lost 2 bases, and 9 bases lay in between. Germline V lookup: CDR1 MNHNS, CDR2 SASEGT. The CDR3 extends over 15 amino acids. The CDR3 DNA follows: TGTGCCAGCAGTGAAGCCCTCAGGGTCACAGATACGCAGTATTTT. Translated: CASSEALRVTDTQYF.

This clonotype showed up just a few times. The CDR3 DNA reads as TGTGCCAGCAGCTTAGACAAGGTCTATGGCTACACCTTC. Its protein is CASSLDKVYGYTF. V and J are TRBV7-9 and TRBJ1-2, with D unclear. The V gene's germline CDR1 is SEHNR and CDR2 FQNEAQ (reference sequence). Trimming took 1 base from V and 4 from J, leaving 7 bases between them. This CDR3 is 13 amino acids long.

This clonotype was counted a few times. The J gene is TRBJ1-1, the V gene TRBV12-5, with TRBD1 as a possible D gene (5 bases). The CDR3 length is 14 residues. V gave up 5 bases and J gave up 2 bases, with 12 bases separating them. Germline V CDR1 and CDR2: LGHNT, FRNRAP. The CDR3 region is CASGRDSLNTEAFF. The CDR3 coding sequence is TGTGCTAGTGGTCGCGACAGTCTAAACACTGAAGCTTTCTTT.

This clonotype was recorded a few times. CDR3 sequence reads: CASSPTGGDGYTF. The CDR3 nucleotides read TGTGCCAGCAGCCCAACCGGAGGAGATGGCTACACCTTC. V gene TRBV7-2 combines with J gene TRBJ1-2; D gene uncertain. Trimming stripped 5 bases from V and 6 bases from J, with 13 bases between. The germline V gene has CDR1 SGHTA and CDR2 FQGNSA. CDR3 length equals 13 residues.

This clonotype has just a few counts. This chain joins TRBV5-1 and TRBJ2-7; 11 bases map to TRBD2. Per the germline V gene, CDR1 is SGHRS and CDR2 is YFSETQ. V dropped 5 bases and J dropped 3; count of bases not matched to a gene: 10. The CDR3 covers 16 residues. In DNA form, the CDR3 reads TGCGCCAGCAGACCCGGAGGGACTAGCGGACACTACGAGCAGTACTTC. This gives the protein CASRPGGTSGHYEQYF.

The CDR3 loop reads CASSVGGTWYGYTF. CDR3 nucleotides: TGTGCCAGCAGCGTAGGGGGGACATGGTATGGCTACACCTTC. The V gene is TRBV9, the J gene TRBJ1-2; perhaps TRBD1 as D (6 bases). The germline gives CDR1 SGDLS, CDR2 YYNGEE. The CDR3 covers 14 residues. V shed 0 bases and J shed 5 bases, with 11 bases lying between them.

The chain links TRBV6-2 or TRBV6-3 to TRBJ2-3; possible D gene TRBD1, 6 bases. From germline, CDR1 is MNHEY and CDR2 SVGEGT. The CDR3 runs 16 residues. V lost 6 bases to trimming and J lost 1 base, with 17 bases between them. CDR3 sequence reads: CASRTDRIKGTDTQYF. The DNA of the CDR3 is TGTGCCAGCAGAACCGACAGGATCAAAGGCACAGATACGCAGTATTTT.

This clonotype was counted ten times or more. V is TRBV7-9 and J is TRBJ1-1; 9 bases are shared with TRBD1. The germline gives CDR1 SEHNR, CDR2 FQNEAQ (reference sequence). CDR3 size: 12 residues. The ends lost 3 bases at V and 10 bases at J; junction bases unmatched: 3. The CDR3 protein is CASSFYRGPAFF. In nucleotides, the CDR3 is TGTGCCAGCAGCTTCTACAGGGGGCCAGCTTTCTTT.

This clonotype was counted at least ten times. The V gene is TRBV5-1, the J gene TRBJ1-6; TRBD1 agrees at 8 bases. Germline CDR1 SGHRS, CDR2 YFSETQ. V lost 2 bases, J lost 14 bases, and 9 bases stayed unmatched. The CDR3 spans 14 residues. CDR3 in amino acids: CASSFGQGYSTLHF. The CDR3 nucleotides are TGCGCCAGCAGCTTCGGACAGGGATACTCGACCCTCCACTTT.

CDR3 DNA: TGTGCCAGCAGGAGCGGGACCAAAAATGAGCAGTTCTTC. Translating it yields CASRSGTKNEQFF. The V and J genes are TRBV28 and TRBJ2-1, with 7 bases identical to TRBD2. Germline trimming cut 6 bases from V and 7 bases from J; bases unmatched to any gene: 6. Germline-derived CDR1 and CDR2 are MDHEN and SYDVKM. The CDR3 is 13 amino acids.

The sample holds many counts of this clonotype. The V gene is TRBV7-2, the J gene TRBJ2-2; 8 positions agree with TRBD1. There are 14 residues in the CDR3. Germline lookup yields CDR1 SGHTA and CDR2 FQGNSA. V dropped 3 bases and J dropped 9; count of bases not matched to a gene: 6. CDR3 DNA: TGTGCCAGCAGCTTCCGACAGGGGAGGAGGGAGCTGTTTTTT. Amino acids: CASSFRQGRRELFF.

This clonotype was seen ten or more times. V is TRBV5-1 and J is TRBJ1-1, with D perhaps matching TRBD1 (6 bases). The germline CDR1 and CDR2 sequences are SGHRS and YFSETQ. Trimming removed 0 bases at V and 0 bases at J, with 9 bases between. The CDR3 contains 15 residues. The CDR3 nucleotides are TGCGCCAGCAGCTTGGGGGACACCCTGAACACTGAAGCTTTCTTT. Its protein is CASSLGDTLNTEAFF.

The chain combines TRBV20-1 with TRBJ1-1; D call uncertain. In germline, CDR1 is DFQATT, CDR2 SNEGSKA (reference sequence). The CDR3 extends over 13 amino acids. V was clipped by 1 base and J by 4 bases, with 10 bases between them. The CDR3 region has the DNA TGCAGTGCTAGAGGACATGATATCACTGAAGCTTTCTTT. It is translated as CSARGHDITEAFF.

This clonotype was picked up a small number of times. The CDR3 DNA reads as TGCGCCAGCAGCTTGAGGGGGGATAGCAATCAGCCCCAGCATTTT. It yields the protein CASSLRGDSNQPQHF. The chain links TRBV5-1 to TRBJ1-5; tentative D call: TRBD1 (6 bases). CDR3 size: 15 residues. The V gene's germline CDR1 is SGHRS and CDR2 YFSETQ. Trimming stripped 1 base from V and 0 bases from J, with 8 bases between. The full variable domain, rest sourced from reference TRBV5-1 and TRBJ1-5, is KAGVTQTPRYLIKTRGQQVTLSCSPISGHRSVSWYQQTPGQGLQFLFEYFSETQRNKGNFPGRFSGRQFSNSRSEMNVSTLELGDSALYLCASSLRGDSNQPQHFGDGTRLSIL.

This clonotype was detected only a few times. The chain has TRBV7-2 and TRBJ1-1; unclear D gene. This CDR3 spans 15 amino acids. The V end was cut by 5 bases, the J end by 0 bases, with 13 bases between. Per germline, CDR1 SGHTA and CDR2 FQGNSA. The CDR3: CASSRGGSLNTEAFF. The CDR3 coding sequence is TGTGCCAGCAGCCGAGGCGGGAGCCTGAACACTGAAGCTTTCTTT.

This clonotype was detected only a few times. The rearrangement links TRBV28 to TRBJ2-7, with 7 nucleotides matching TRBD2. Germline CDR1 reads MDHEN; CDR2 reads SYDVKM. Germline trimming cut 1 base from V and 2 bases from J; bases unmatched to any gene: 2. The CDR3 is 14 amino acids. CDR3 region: CASSLFGTTYEQYV. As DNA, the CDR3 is TGTGCCAGCAGTTTATTCGGGACTACCTACGAGCAGTACGTC.

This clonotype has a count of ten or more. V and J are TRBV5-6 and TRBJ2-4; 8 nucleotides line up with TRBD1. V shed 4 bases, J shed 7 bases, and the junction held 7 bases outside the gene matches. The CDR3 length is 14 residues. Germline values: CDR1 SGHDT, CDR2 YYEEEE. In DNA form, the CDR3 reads TGTGCCAGCAGCAAGAGGGACAGGAGGAACATTCAGTACTTC. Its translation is CASSKRDRRNIQYF.

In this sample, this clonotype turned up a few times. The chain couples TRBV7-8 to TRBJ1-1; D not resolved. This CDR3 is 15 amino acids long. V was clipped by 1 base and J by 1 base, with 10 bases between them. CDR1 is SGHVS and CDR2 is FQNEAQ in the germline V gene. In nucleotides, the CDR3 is TGTGCCAGCAGCTTAGGACAAGTGGGGAACACTGAAGCTTTCTTT. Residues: CASSLGQVGNTEAFF.

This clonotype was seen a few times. CDR3 DNA sequence: TGTGCCAGCAGCTTAGAGCCTTACAATGAGCAGTTCTTC. It specifies CASSLEPYNEQFF. This chain links TRBV7-8 with TRBJ2-1, with D uncertain. Trimming took off 1 base at V and 4 bases at J, with 5 bases between the two ends. The CDR3 runs 13 residues. CDR1 is SGHVS and CDR2 is FQNEAQ in the germline V gene.